The 17 T cell receptor beta chains listed next were all sequenced from one sample in a study of cytomegalovirus exposure and HLA in healthy donors. The PCR had 60 Vbeta and 13 Jbeta primers. Measured with immunoSEQ multiplex PCR; TCRdb has only the in-frame clones, and not every one. The sample has 80,000 to 100,000 clones, 75% to 85% seen once. The sequencing input was PBMCs. The source of these receptors is a man aged 18 to 30 in good health and CMV-seropositive.

This clone has just a few counts. CDR3 amino acids: CASSIVGGTGELFF. The CDR3 DNA sequence: TGTGCCAGTAGTATAGTGGGGGGTACCGGGGAGCTGTTTTTT. The chain joins TRBV19 to TRBJ2-2, with D possibly being TRBD2 (6 bases). The CDR3 consists of 14 residues. V was trimmed by 1 base and J by 5 bases, leaving 8 bases between them. Germline CDR1 reads LNHDA; CDR2 reads SQIVND (reference sequence).

This clone has only one observation. This rearrangement joins TRBV6-5 to TRBJ1-5; no definite D call. CDR3 length: 16 amino acids. With 0 bases removed from V and 2 bases from J, the gap between germline ends came to 11 bases. CDR1 and CDR2 from the germline V gene are MNHEY and SVGAGI. The CDR3 DNA sequence: TGTGCCAGCAGTTACTCTGCGGGATTTGGCAATCAGCCCCAGCATTTT. Translation gives CASSYSAGFGNQPQHF.

V usage is TRBV28 and J usage is TRBJ1-1; D is unresolved. Germline-derived CDR1 and CDR2 are MDHEN and SYDVKM. CDR3 length equals 13 residues. Trimming took 6 bases from V and 1 from J, leaving 9 bases between them. CDR3 DNA sequence: TGTGCCAGCAGCTACTATGCGAACACTGAAGCTTTCTTT. It codes for CASSYYANTEAFF.

This chain's CDR3 is CASSLRGTTGELFF. The CDR3 coding sequence is TGTGCCAGCAGTTTGCGGGGCACCACCGGGGAGCTGTTTTTT. The chain joins TRBV27 to TRBJ2-2, with D perhaps matching TRBD2 (6 bases). The V end was cut by 3 bases, the J end by 4 bases, with 9 bases between. The CDR3 is made up of 14 amino acids. The germline V gene has CDR1 MNHEY and CDR2 SMNVEV (reference sequence).

Here the CDR3 reads CASTRTAMNTEAFF. The DNA for the CDR3 is TGTGCCAGCACCAGGACAGCAATGAACACTGAAGCTTTCTTT. The V and J genes are TRBV5-6 and TRBJ1-1; D perhaps matches TRBD1 (6 bases). There are 14 residues in the CDR3. Looked up from germline, CDR1 is SGHDT and CDR2 is YYEEEE. The ends were cut back, 6 bases at V and 0 bases at J, with 12 bases in the middle.

The rearrangement uses TRBV11-2 and TRBJ2-2; 7 bases are shared with TRBD2. The CDR3 extends over 13 amino acids. Germline CDR1 and CDR2: SGHAT and FQNNGV. Trimming took 8 bases from V and 5 from J; bases not matched to a gene: 5. The CDR3 region has the DNA TGTGCCAGCGCGACGGGGGGTACCGGGGAGCTGTTTTTT. Encoded protein: CASATGGTGELFF.

The CDR3 reads CASSQGALETQYF. The CDR3, as DNA: TGTGCCAGCAGCCAGGGGGCTTTAGAGACCCAGTACTTC. The chain joins TRBV28 to TRBJ2-5, with TRBD1 identical over 8 bases. CDR3 length: 13 residues. Germline CDR1 reads MDHEN; CDR2 reads SYDVKM. The V segment lost 6 bases and the J segment 4 bases; nucleotides outside the gene matches: 4.

A few counts support this clone. The chain joins TRBV25-1 to TRBJ1-2; D remains unclear. This CDR3 contains 12 residues. Germline lookup yields CDR1 MGHDK and CDR2 SYGVNS. The germline V and J ends were trimmed by 6 bases and 4 bases, with 9 bases remaining between them. The CDR3: CASRQVLYGYTF. The CDR3 DNA sequence: TGTGCCAGCAGGCAGGTACTCTATGGCTACACCTTC.

This chain links TRBV7-6 with TRBJ2-1; TRBD1 matches 7 bases. Germline CDR1 is SGHVS and CDR2 is FNYEAQ. Germline trimming cut 1 base from V and 9 bases from J; bases unmatched to any gene: 9. The CDR3 totals 15 residues. The CDR3 spells CASSLEGAISSEQFF. The CDR3 DNA reads as TGTGCCAGCAGCTTAGAGGGGGCGATAAGTAGTGAGCAGTTCTTC.

The V call is TRBV25-1, the J call TRBJ2-5; D possibly corresponds to TRBD2 (5 bases). V was trimmed by 0 bases and J by 5 bases, leaving 22 bases between them. The CDR3 is made up of 18 amino acids. Germline V gene data show CDR1 as MGHDK and CDR2 as SYGVNS. CDR3 sequence: CASSEYPPGLDTQETQYF. As DNA, the CDR3 is TGTGCCAGCAGTGAATATCCCCCAGGACTCGACACTCAGGAGACCCAGTACTTC.

V gene TRBV2 combines with J gene TRBJ2-1; D unresolved. V lost 3 bases to trimming and J lost 9 bases, with 9 bases between them. The CDR3 consists of 12 residues. CDR1 is SNHLY and CDR2 is FYNNEI in the germline V gene. The CDR3 nucleotides are TGTGCCAGCAGTGACTACACTACTGAGCAGTTCTTC. This gives the protein CASSDYTTEQFF.

The V and J genes are TRBV28 and TRBJ2-3; a weak D match, TRBD2 (6 bases). This CDR3 has 15 amino acids. Germline CDR1 reads MDHEN; CDR2 reads SYDVKM. Deletions cut 0 bases from V and 2 bases from J, with 9 bases between. CDR3 protein: CASSLWGGTTDTQYF. CDR3 in DNA: TGTGCCAGCAGTTTATGGGGGGGAACCACAGATACGCAGTATTTT.

In DNA, the CDR3 is TGTGCCACCAGAGCCGGGACTAGCGGGGGCAGCTTAGAGACCCAGTACTTC. Protein product: CATRAGTSGGSLETQYF. The V and J genes are TRBV15 and TRBJ2-5; 14 nucleotides match TRBD2. Trimming took 6 bases from V and 4 from J; bases not matched to a gene: 10. This CDR3 contains 17 residues. Looked up from germline, CDR1 is LNHNV and CDR2 is YYDKDF (reference sequence). Based on the CDR3 plus reference TRBV15 and TRBJ2-5, the full variable domain is DAMVIQNPRYQVTQFGKPVTLSCSQTLNHNVMYWYQQKSSQAPKLLFHYYDKDFNNEADTPDNFQSRRPNTSFCFLDIRSPGLGDTAMYLCATRAGTSGGSLETQYFGPGTRLLVL.

The chain is built from TRBV12-5 and TRBJ1-5; D possibly corresponds to TRBD1 (6 bases). V was shortened by 8 bases and J by 2 bases, with 16 bases between the two germline ends. In germline, CDR1 is LGHNT, CDR2 FRNRAP. The CDR3 contains 15 residues. The DNA of the CDR3 is TGTGCTAGTAGGCCAGGGGACCTTGGCAATCAGCCCCAGCATTTT. It encodes CASRPGDLGNQPQHF.

The chain carries TRBV6-5 and TRBJ1-1; a possible D gene is TRBD1 (5 bases). The CDR3 is made up of 16 amino acids. CDR1 is MNHEY and CDR2 is SVGAGI in the germline V gene. V shed 1 base and J shed 4 bases, with 16 bases lying between them. The CDR3 sequence: CASSYLGSGGPTEAFF. The CDR3 DNA reads TGTGCCAGCAGTTACTTGGGGTCCGGGGGTCCCACTGAAGCTTTCTTT.

The rearrangement joins TRBV6-5 to TRBJ1-4; 8 positions agree with TRBD1. The ends lost 6 bases at V and 15 bases at J; junction bases unmatched: 6. This CDR3 is 11 amino acids long. Germline CDR1 MNHEY, CDR2 SVGAGI. The CDR3 loop reads CASSNGQGVFF. The CDR3 DNA reads as TGTGCCAGCAGCAACGGACAGGGTGTGTTTTTT.

The rearrangement uses TRBV4-2 and TRBJ2-5, with TRBD2 matching over 15 bases. The junction had 12 bases not matched to a gene; V was cut back by 0 bases and J by 7 bases. This CDR3 contains 19 residues. The germline CDR1 and CDR2 sequences are LGHNA and YNFKEQ. For the CDR3, the DNA is TGTGCCAGCAGCCAAGAATCAGGAGGGACTAGCGGGGGGCACGGGACCCAGTACTTC. It codes for CASSQESGGTSGGHGTQYF.